This T cell receptor (beta chain) was obtained from a study of blood T cell repertoires in COVID-19. Study-wide background: PBMCs, B-cell-depleted T cells, or T cells were the source of the cDNA or gDNA that made up the material.

This clone has just a few counts. Without the conserved terminal phenylalanine or tryptophan, this CDR3 likely stems from a read error. Because the CDR3's place on the DNA is in doubt, the DNA is left out and the CDR3 is given as listed by TCRdb. In the original analysis: Nucleated cell number was recorded as an estimate derived from reference gene primer amplification. Profiled with immunoSEQ multiplex PCR; TCRdb holds only in-frame clones, not every one. That table gives V, J and clone size, and the DNA gave D and trimming. Of tens of thousands of clones in the sample, 89% are singletons; the top ten hold nearly 5%. The CDR3 is 8 residues long, counting both termini.

The source is a man aged 60 to 69 with active COVID-19. The V gene is TRBV5-3, the J gene TRBJ2-7; the tabulated D call, TRBD2, remains unverified against the DNA. TRBV5-3 is an ORF, with its function uncertain. Source material: peripheral blood. This CDR3 reads CARSYERI.